This T cell receptor beta chain comes out of a study of shared clonotypes between healthy human individuals. The CDR3 sequence is 14 residues long. Germline CDR1 is SGDLS and CDR2 is YYNGEE. After removal of 2 bases from V and 8 bases from J, the junction contained 7 bases not matched to a gene. The naive CD8 subset, CD45RO-negative cells positively selected for CCR7, excluded terminally differentiated effector memory CD45RA+ cells. The table came from immunoSEQ multiplex PCR; TCRdb's copy has only in-frame clones and leaves some out. The table has some 2.1 million clones, just under 95% seen once. This receptor was obtained from a man younger than 30 in good health. Some clones in this sample may be carry-over from other donors' samples. Sequences were obtained from naive CD8+ T cells from PBMCs. The chain has TRBV9 and TRBJ2-1, with TRBD2 identical over 7 bases. The CDR3 DNA follows: TGTGCCAGCAGCGTTGGGGGAGGGCCCCATGAGCAGTTCTTC. Its translation is CASSVGGGPHEQFF.